This TCR beta chain was recovered during a study of CD8 T cells in Susac syndrome. Reverse transcription of about 0.45 to 1 ug RNA used random hexamers. TCR beta CDR3 was amplified by immunoSEQ multiplex PCR. This amplification extended across 54 Vbeta and 13 Jbeta segments. TCRdb reprocessed the immunoSEQ multiplex PCR reads via MiXCR and lists one record per CDR3 protein. The sample lists about 82,000 distinct CDR3 sequences; approximately 96% were seen once. The CDR3 sequence is 17 residues long. Between the trimmed V and J ends, which lost 5 bases and 5 bases, there was a span of 24 bases. Germline V CDR1 and CDR2: LNHDA, SQIVND (reference sequence).

The sequenced sample consisted of CD8+ T cells from PBMCs. The rearrangement uses TRBV19 and TRBJ2-5; D might be TRBD1 (5 bases). This receptor was obtained from a human donor with Susac syndrome. CDR3 protein: CASSPMGGQMVAETQYF. CDR3 coding DNA: TGTGCCAGTAGTCCAATGGGCGGACAAATGGTTGCCGAGACCCAGTACTTC.